The T cell receptor beta chain under discussion was sequenced for a study of blood T cell repertoires in COVID-19. Generated by immunoSEQ multiplex PCR, the TCRdb table keeps only in-frame clones and is missing some. The sample lists approximately 170,000 clones, roughly 93% seen once, with less than 2% in the top ten. Followed over time, Seattle patients had been enrolled while infection was active. The germline V and J ends were trimmed by 0 bases and 8 bases, with 8 bases remaining between them. CDR1 is SGHTA, CDR2 FQGNSA, per germline. The CDR3 is 13 amino acids. The receptor comes from a woman aged 55-70 years with COVID-19, enrolled during active disease. Sequencing used peripheral blood. This sequence joins TRBV7-2 and TRBJ2-1, with D possibly matching TRBD2 (5 bases). The CDR3 bases are TGTGCCAGCAGCTTAGCTCGGGGTGATGAGCAGTTCTTC. Translated: CASSLARGDEQFF. Drawing the rest from reference TRBV7-2 and TRBJ2-1, the complete variable domain is GAGVSQSPSNKVTEKGKDVELRCDPISGHTALYWYRQSLGQGLEFLIYFQGNSAPDKSGLPSDRFSAERTGGSVSTLTIQRTQQEDSAVYLCASSLARGDEQFFGPGTRLTVL.